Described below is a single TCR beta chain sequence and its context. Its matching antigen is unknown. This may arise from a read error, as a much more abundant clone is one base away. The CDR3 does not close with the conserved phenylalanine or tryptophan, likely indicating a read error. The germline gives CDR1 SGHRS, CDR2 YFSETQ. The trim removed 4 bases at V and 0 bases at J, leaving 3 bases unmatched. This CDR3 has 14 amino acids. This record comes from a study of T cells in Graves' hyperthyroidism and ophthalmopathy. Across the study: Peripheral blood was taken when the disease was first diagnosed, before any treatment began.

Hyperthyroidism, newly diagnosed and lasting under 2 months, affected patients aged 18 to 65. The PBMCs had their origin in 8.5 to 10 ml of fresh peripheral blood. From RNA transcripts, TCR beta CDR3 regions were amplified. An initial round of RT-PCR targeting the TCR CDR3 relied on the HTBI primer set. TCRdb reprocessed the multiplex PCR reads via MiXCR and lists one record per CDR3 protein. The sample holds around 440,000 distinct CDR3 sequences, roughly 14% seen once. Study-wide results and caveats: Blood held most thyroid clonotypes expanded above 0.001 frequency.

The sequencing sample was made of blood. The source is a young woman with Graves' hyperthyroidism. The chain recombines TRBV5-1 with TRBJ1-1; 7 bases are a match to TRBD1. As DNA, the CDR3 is TGCGCCAGCAGCACAGGGGTGTTGAACACTGAAGCTTTCCTT. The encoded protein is CASSTGVLNTEAFL.